This TCR beta chain is drawn from a study of cytomegalovirus exposure and HLA in healthy donors. Details on this clone: Its matching antigen is unknown.

Study findings and constraints: A later analysis showed HLA-associated TCR beta chains outstripping equally common others in clonal expansion. Whilst most TCR sequences proved rare, a subset of public TCRs occurred across many donors.

The PCR made use of 60 Vbeta and 13 Jbeta primers. Assay used: immunoSEQ multiplex PCR; TCRdb lists only in-frame clones, some missing. In the table there are around 190,000 clones, around 80% of which are singletons. The clonotype comes from a man younger than 35 in good health and CMV-seronegative. The sample consisted of PBMCs.

CDR3 in amino acids: CASSLVGGGERSYEQYF. The CDR3 nucleotides are TGTGCCAGCAGCTTAGTAGGGGGCGGGGAACGGTCCTACGAGCAGTACTTC. The chain couples TRBV7-2 to TRBJ2-5, with D maybe TRBD1 (7 bases). The J call may be in error: the DNA end matches TRBJ2-7 better. Germline values: CDR1 SGHTA, CDR2 FQGNSA. CDR3 size: 17 residues.